One sample yielded the 11 T cell receptor beta chains listed below, sequenced in a study. TCRdb fed the RT-PCR reads into MiXCR, producing one record per CDR3 protein. The table has about 700,000 distinct CDR3 sequences, over 12% seen once. Sequencing input: memory CD4+ T cells from blood. The receptors originated from a female donor in good health, serving as a healthy control.

V and J are TRBV20-1 and TRBJ1-2; possibly TRBD1 for D (6 bases). Trimming left V 2 bases short and J 9 bases short, with 10 bases between. CDR1 is DFQATT and CDR2 is SNEGSKA in the germline V gene (reference sequence). CDR3 length equals 11 residues. In nucleotides, the CDR3 is TGCAGTGCTAGACTACAGGGAAGCTACACCTTC. Encoded protein: CSARLQGSYTF.

This clonotype was counted between two and nine times. The chain recombines TRBV28 with TRBJ2-2, with D perhaps matching TRBD1 or TRBD2 (6 bases each). The ends were cut back, 9 bases at V and 4 bases at J, with 15 bases in the middle. Germline values: CDR1 MDHEN, CDR2 SYDVKM. CDR3 size: 14 residues. CDR3 loop: CASSGALGTGELFF. The CDR3 DNA reads TGTGCCAGTTCGGGGGCGTTGGGCACCGGGGAGCTGTTTTTT.

The CDR3 DNA reads TGTGCCAGCAGCCAAGATCCGGGGAACTACAATGAGCAGTTCTTC. It yields the protein CASSQDPGNYNEQFF. The chain recombines TRBV14 with TRBJ2-1, with D possibly matching TRBD2 (5 bases). Germline values: CDR1 SGHDN, CDR2 FVKESK. The CDR3 is 15 residues long. The V gene lost 0 bases and the J gene lost 3 bases, with 9 bases spanning the gap.

This clonotype has ten or more counts. V gene TRBV6-5 combines with J gene TRBJ2-5; D perhaps matches TRBD2 (5 bases). The germline V and J ends were trimmed by 8 bases and 7 bases, with 20 bases remaining between them. CDR1 and CDR2 (germline): MNHEY, SVGAGI. CDR3 length equals 14 residues. CDR3 in amino acids: CASCPGFTCGTQYF. The CDR3 DNA reads as TGTGCCAGCTGCCCGGGGTTCACGTGCGGGACCCAGTACTTC.

The table lists this clonotype with many counts. CDR3: CSARTNGGMDSPLHF. The CDR3 nucleotides are TGCAGTGCTCGAACCAACGGCGGGATGGATTCACCCCTCCACTTT. This sequence joins TRBV20-1 and TRBJ1-6; D ambiguous. V dropped 5 bases and J dropped 8 bases, with 19 bases sitting between them. This CDR3 spans 15 amino acids. The germline V gene has CDR1 DFQATT and CDR2 SNEGSKA (reference sequence).

This clonotype was recorded a few times. This chain uses TRBV11-1 with TRBJ2-2; D is possibly TRBD2 (7 bases). Looked up from germline, CDR1 is SGHAT and CDR2 is FQDESV (reference sequence). Trimming took off 3 bases at V and 14 bases at J, with 13 bases between the two ends. This CDR3 comprises 12 residues. The CDR3 DNA reads as TGTGCCAGCAGCTTTTCTGGGGGGGCCCTGTTTTTT. Encoded protein: CASSFSGGALFF. The full variable domain, its missing parts supplied by reference TRBV11-1 and TRBJ2-2, is EAEVAQSPRYKITEKSQAVAFWCDPISGHATLYWYRQILGQGPELLVQFQDESVVDDSQLPKDRFSAERLKGVDSTLKIQPAELGDSAMYLCASSFSGGALFFGEGSRLTVL.

This clonotype has at least ten counts. The gene calls are TRBV7-2 and TRBJ1-5; TRBD1 is a possible D gene (6 bases). The CDR3 consists of 16 residues. Germline loops: CDR1 SGHTA, CDR2 FQGNSA. Trimming shortened V by 5 bases and J by 4 bases, and 18 bases separated the two germline ends. The CDR3 bases are TGTGCCAGCAGCCCAGCAGGGGCCGGTGGGAATCAGCCCCAGCATTTT. This sequence encodes CASSPAGAGGNQPQHF.

The chain has TRBV7-9 and TRBJ1-5, with D tentatively TRBD1 (6 bases). Trimming took off 8 bases at V and 4 bases at J, with 12 bases between the two ends. The CDR3 extends over 13 amino acids. CDR1 is SEHNR and CDR2 is FQNEAQ in the germline V gene (reference sequence). The CDR3 loop reads CASRGGRNQPQHF. The CDR3 nucleotides read TGTGCCAGCCGAGGGGGTAGGAATCAGCCCCAGCATTTT. The variable domain in full, completed from reference TRBV7-9 and TRBJ1-5, reads DTGVSQNPRHKITKRGQNVTFRCDPISEHNRLYWYRQTLGQGPEFLTYFQNEAQLEKSRLLSDRFSAERPKGSFSTLEIQRTEQGDSAMYLCASRGGRNQPQHFGDGTRLSIL.

This clonotype appeared a single time. CDR3 nucleotide sequence: TGTGCCAGCAGTTTAGGGGGGATGGGTGAAAAACTGTTTTTT. Encoded protein: CASSLGGMGEKLFF. This rearrangement joins TRBV28 to TRBJ1-4, with a tentative D call TRBD1 (5 bases). CDR1 and CDR2 (germline): MDHEN, SYDVKM. This CDR3 is 14 amino acids long. V was clipped by 2 bases and J by 7 bases, with 11 bases between them. Together with reference TRBV28 and TRBJ1-4, the CDR3 gives the full variable domain: DVKVTQSSRYLVKRTGEKVFLECVQDMDHENMFWYRQDPGLGLRLIYFSYDVKMKEKGDIPEGYSVSREKKERFSLILESASTNQTSMYLCASSLGGMGEKLFFGSGTQLSVL.

Only a few counts were recorded for this clonotype. This chain links TRBV7-8 with TRBJ1-1; no firm D call. Germline-derived CDR1 and CDR2 are SGHVS and FQNEAQ. The CDR3 runs 14 residues. V gave up 0 bases and J gave up 2 bases, with 7 bases separating them. The CDR3, as DNA: TGTGCCAGCAGCTTAGCGGGGATTAACACTGAAGCTTTCTTT. Amino acid sequence: CASSLAGINTEAFF.

The chain has TRBV20-1 and TRBJ1-5; no clear D gene. CDR1 is DFQATT, CDR2 SNEGSKA, per germline (reference sequence). This CDR3 has 13 residues. The V gene lost 2 bases and the J gene lost 3 bases, with 8 bases spanning the gap. CDR3 DNA sequence: TGCAGTGCTAGACAGACATTCAATCAGCCCCAGCATTTT. Translated, it gives CSARQTFNQPQHF.